The T cell receptor (beta chain) under discussion was sequenced for a study of cytomegalovirus exposure and HLA in healthy donors. The study's findings and limits: Across HLA loci, a later analysis found differing TCR association rates, with DRB1 most and HLA-C fewest.

Sampled while nominally healthy, donors likely had unrecorded immune exposures. Only one count was recorded for this clone. The target antigen is unknown. PCR involved 60 Vbeta and 13 Jbeta primers. Method: immunoSEQ multiplex PCR; TCRdb's copy keeps in-frame clones and lacks some. The sample comprises 95,000 to 150,000 clones, roughly 80% of which are singletons, and roughly 3.5% rests with the top ten. The source material was PBMCs. This TCR was recovered from a woman between 40 and 55 years old in good health and CMV-seropositive.

Here the CDR3 reads CASSIARGGTISGANVLTF. In nucleotides, the CDR3 is TGTGCCAGTAGTATCGCCCGGGGGGGGACAATATCTGGGGCCAACGTCCTGACTTTC. This chain connects TRBV19 to TRBJ2-6; TRBD2 agrees at 8 bases. There are 19 residues in the CDR3. Germline CDR1 reads LNHDA; CDR2 reads SQIVND (reference sequence). The V segment lost 3 bases and the J segment 1 base; nucleotides outside the gene matches: 11.